Following are 10 T cell receptor beta chains from one sample sequenced in a study of cytomegalovirus exposure and HLA in healthy donors. A multiplex PCR was run with 60 Vbeta primers and 13 Jbeta primers. Produced via immunoSEQ multiplex PCR; TCRdb's table is partial and in-frame only. The table includes approximately 280,000 clones, around 90% detected once. The sample taken for sequencing was PBMCs. The origin of the receptors is a woman aged 18-30 years in good health and CMV-seronegative.

This chain links TRBV13 with TRBJ2-4, with 9 positions matching TRBD1. Germline CDR1 reads PRHDT; CDR2 reads FYEKMQ (reference sequence). J gave up 7 bases and V 3 bases, and 10 bases lay outside the gene matches. This CDR3 has 16 amino acids. The CDR3 nucleotides are TGTGCCAGCAGCTTCTCCGGGACAGGGTCCATCAACATTCAGTACTTC. Translation: CASSFSGTGSINIQYF.

This clone is a singleton in its sample. The chain combines TRBV2 with TRBJ1-4; 7 bases agree with TRBD1. The V and J ends lost 10 bases and 5 bases, in that order; junction bases with no gene match: 10. The CDR3 sequence is 14 residues long. Germline V CDR1 and CDR2: SNHLY, FYNNEI. The CDR3 here is CANAGNRGNEKLFF. The CDR3 DNA sequence: TGTGCCAACGCGGGAAACAGGGGAAATGAAAAACTGTTTTTT. The variable domain in full, with the rest retrieved from reference TRBV2 and TRBJ1-4, is EPEVTQTPSHQVTQMGQEVILRCVPISNHLYFYWYRQILGQKVEFLVSFYNNEISEKSEIFDDQFSVERPDGSNFTLKIRSTKLEDSAMYFCANAGNRGNEKLFFGSGTQLSVL.

The V and J genes are TRBV4-1 and TRBJ1-5, with 8 bases that match TRBD1. Per germline, CDR1 MGHRA and CDR2 YSYEKL. CDR3 length equals 18 residues. V shed 0 bases and J 0 bases; nucleotides not matched to a gene: 7. CDR3 sequence reads: CASSQDPSGQGSNQPQHF. The CDR3 nucleotides are TGCGCCAGCAGCCAAGACCCGTCAGGACAGGGTAGCAATCAGCCCCAGCATTTT.

This chain joins TRBV9 and TRBJ1-2; 7 bases map to TRBD1. Germline V CDR1 and CDR2: SGDLS, YYNGEE. V shed 0 bases, J shed 4 bases, and the junction held 12 bases outside the gene matches. This CDR3 has 17 residues. CDR3 coding DNA: TGTGCCAGCAGCGTAGACGGGATCCCGACAGGGACCTATGGCTACACCTTC. The encoded protein is CASSVDGIPTGTYGYTF.

The rearrangement joins TRBV2 to TRBJ2-5; 10 bases fit TRBD2. CDR1 SNHLY and CDR2 FYNNEI come from the germline V gene. V was clipped by 6 bases and J by 0 bases; unmatched bases: 1. The CDR3 totals 14 residues. The DNA of the CDR3 is TGTGCCAGCAGCGGACTAGCGGACCAAGAGACCCAGTACTTC. Amino acids: CASSGLADQETQYF.

CDR3 sequence: CAWSSNRVVRNTIYF. As DNA, the CDR3 is TGTGCCTGGAGTAGTAACAGGGTTGTGAGAAACACCATATATTTT. The chain links TRBV30 to TRBJ1-3; D is perhaps TRBD1 (6 bases). The CDR3 spans 15 residues. Per germline, CDR1 GTSNPN and CDR2 SVGIG (reference sequence). V shed 2 bases and J shed 5 bases, with 16 bases lying between them.

The V gene is TRBV11-2, the J gene TRBJ2-7; 7 bases agree with TRBD1. Germline CDR1 SGHAT, CDR2 FQNNGV. The junction had 8 bases not matched to a gene; V was cut back by 1 base and J by 5 bases. This CDR3 is built from 15 residues. CDR3 residues: CASSLVRTGANEQYF. CDR3 nucleotide sequence: TGTGCCAGCAGCTTAGTTCGTACAGGGGCGAACGAGCAGTACTTC.

As to this clone: Other DNA variants within this sample encode the same CDR3. The chain carries TRBV19 and TRBJ1-1; 9 bases match TRBD1. The CDR3 length is 14 residues. Germline V CDR1 and CDR2: LNHDA, SQIVND (reference sequence). After removal of 5 bases from V and 1 base from J, the junction contained 2 bases not matched to a gene. The CDR3 region has the DNA TGTGCCAGTAGTCCGGGACAGGGGAACACTGAAGCTTTCTTT. Encoded protein: CASSPGQGNTEAFF.

The chain joins TRBV2 to TRBJ2-3, with TRBD1 matching 9 bases. Germline lookup yields CDR1 SNHLY and CDR2 FYNNEI. This CDR3 is 15 amino acids long. The V gene end was trimmed by 6 bases and the J gene end by 6 bases; junction bases not matched to a gene: 10. The CDR3, as DNA: TGTGCCAGCAGAGGGGACAGGGAGGTTTGGGATACGCAGTATTTT. Its translation: CASRGDREVWDTQYF.

The CDR3 region has the DNA TGTGCCAGCAGCCCGGGAGGACAGGGGCAAGAGACCCAGTACTTC. Its protein is CASSPGGQGQETQYF. The chain couples TRBV11-3 to TRBJ2-5, with 9 bases fitting TRBD1. The CDR3 is 15 residues long. In germline, CDR1 is SGHNT, CDR2 YENEEA. J lost 2 bases, V lost 5 bases, and 6 bases had no gene match.